This T cell receptor beta chain comes out of a study of T cell responses to AZD1222 COVID-19 vaccine. The CDR3 is made up of 13 amino acids. The V gene end was trimmed by 11 bases and the J gene end by 3 bases; junction bases not matched to a gene: 6. Per the germline V gene, CDR1 is MNHEY and CDR2 is SMNVEV (reference sequence). Libraries were prepared by immunoSEQ multiplex PCR; TCRdb keeps only in-frame clonotypes and omits some of them. The sample has about 140,000 clones; around 92% are singletons. Turning to this clone: Its cognate antigen is unknown.

Overall study results and limits: Nearly half of the spike-specific TCRs reportedly recognize variant regions that carry no mutations. Without day 14 samples, only post-peak T cell repertoires were studied. Along spike, vaccine-associated CD4 TCRs were found throughout, with dominance at 160-218 and 743-854.

Pooled in the analysis were second doses at about 4 or about 12 weeks. This specimen consisted of peripheral blood, obtained 28 days after the second AZD1222 dose. The TCR comes from an adult who received the AZD1222 COVID-19 vaccine. The V gene is TRBV27, the J gene TRBJ1-4, with TRBD1 matching 7 bases. The CDR3 loop is CARRGRANEKLFF. Written as DNA, the CDR3 is TGTGCCCGAAGGGGGCGAGCTAATGAAAAACTGTTTTTT.